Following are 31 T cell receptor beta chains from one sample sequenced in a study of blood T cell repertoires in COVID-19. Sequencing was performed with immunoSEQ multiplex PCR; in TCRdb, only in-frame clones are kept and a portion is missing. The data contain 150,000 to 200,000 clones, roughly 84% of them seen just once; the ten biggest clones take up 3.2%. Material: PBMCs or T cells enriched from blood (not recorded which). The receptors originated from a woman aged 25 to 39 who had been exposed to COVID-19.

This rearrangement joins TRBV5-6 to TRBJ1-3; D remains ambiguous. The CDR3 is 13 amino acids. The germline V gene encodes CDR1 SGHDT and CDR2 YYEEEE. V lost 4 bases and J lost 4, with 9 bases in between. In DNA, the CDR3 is TGTGCCAGCAGCCTGAAAACAGGAAACACCATATATTTT. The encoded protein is CASSLKTGNTIYF.

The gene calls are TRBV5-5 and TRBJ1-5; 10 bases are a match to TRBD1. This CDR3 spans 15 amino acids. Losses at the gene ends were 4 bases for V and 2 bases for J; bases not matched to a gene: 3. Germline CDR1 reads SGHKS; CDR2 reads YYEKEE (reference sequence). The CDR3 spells CASSAGQGRNQPQHF. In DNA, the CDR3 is TGTGCCAGCAGCGCGGGACAGGGGCGCAATCAGCCCCAGCATTTT.

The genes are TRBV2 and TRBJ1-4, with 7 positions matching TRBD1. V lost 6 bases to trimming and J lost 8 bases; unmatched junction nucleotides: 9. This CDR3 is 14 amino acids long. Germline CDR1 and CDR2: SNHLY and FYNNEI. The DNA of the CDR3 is TGTGCCAGCAGATCACAGGGGCCGAGAGAAAAACTGTTTTTT. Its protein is CASRSQGPREKLFF.

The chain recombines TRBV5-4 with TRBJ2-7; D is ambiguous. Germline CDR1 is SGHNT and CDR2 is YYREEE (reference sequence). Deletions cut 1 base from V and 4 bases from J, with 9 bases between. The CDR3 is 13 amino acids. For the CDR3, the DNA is TGTGCCAGCAGCTTGACCCCCGCGTACGAGCAGTACTTC. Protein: CASSLTPAYEQYF.

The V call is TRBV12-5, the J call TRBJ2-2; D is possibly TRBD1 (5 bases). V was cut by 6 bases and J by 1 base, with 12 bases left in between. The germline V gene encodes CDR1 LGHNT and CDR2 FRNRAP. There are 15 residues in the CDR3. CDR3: CASGPQALNTGELFF. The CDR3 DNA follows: TGTGCTAGTGGCCCACAGGCGCTGAACACCGGGGAGCTGTTTTTT.

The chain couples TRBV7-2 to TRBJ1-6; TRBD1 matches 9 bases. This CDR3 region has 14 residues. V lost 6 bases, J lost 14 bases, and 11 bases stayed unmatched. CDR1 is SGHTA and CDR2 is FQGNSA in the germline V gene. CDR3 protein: CASRFPGTGPTLHF. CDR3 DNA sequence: TGTGCCAGCAGATTTCCCGGGACAGGGCCCACCCTCCACTTT.

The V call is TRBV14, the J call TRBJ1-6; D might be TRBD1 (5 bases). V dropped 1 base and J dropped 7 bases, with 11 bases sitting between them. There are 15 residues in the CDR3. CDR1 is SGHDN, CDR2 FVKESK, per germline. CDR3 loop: CASSQAQGGNSPLHF. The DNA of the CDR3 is TGTGCCAGCAGCCAAGCGCAGGGAGGGAATTCACCCCTCCACTTT.

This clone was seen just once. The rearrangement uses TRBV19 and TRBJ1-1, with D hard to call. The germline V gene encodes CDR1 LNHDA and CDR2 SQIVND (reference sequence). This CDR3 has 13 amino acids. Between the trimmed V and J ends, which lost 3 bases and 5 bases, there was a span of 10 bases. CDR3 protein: CASSMRPGTEAFF. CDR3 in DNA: TGTGCCAGTAGTATGAGGCCGGGGACTGAAGCTTTCTTT.

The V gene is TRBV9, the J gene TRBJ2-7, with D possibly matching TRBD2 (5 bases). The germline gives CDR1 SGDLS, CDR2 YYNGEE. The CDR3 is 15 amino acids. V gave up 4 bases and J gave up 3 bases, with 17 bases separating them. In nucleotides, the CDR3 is TGTGCCAGCAGCCCCCGACCCCGGGATCTCTACGAGCAGTACTTC. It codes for CASSPRPRDLYEQYF.

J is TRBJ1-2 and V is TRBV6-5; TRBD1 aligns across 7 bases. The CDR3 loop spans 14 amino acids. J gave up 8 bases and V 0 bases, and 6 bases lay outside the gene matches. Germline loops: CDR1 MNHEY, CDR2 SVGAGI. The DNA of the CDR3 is TGTGCCAGCAGTTACTCTGAACAGGGGATAGGCTACACCTTC. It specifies CASSYSEQGIGYTF.

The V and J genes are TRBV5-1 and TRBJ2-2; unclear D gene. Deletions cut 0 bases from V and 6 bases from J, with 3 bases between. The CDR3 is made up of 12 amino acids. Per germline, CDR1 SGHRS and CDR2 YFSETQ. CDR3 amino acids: CASSLVSGELFF. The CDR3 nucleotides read TGCGCCAGCAGCTTGGTATCCGGGGAGCTGTTTTTT. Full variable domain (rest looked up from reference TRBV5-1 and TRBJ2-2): KAGVTQTPRYLIKTRGQQVTLSCSPISGHRSVSWYQQTPGQGLQFLFEYFSETQRNKGNFPGRFSGRQFSNSRSEMNVSTLELGDSALYLCASSLVSGELFFGEGSRLTVL.

The CDR3 nucleotides are TGTGCCAGCAGTCTAAAGGTTTCAGGGGCTAATGAAAAACTGTTTTTT. Translated, it gives CASSLKVSGANEKLFF. V gene TRBV7-2 combines with J gene TRBJ1-4; a weak D match, TRBD1 (6 bases). The germline V gene encodes CDR1 SGHTA and CDR2 FQGNSA. There are 16 residues in the CDR3. V was trimmed by 6 bases and J by 3 bases, leaving 17 bases between them.

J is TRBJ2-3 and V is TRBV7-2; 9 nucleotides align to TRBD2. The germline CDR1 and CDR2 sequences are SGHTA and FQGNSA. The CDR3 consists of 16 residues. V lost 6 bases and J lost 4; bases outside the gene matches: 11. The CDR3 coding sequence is TGTGCCAGCAGTCAACCGGGACTAGCTGTTTCAGATACGCAGTATTTT. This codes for CASSQPGLAVSDTQYF.

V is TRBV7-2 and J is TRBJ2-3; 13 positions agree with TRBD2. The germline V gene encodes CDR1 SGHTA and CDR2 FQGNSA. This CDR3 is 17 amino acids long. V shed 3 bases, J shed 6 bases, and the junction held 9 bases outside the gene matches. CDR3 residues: CASSFRGLAGVADTQYF. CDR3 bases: TGTGCCAGCAGCTTCCGAGGACTAGCGGGGGTGGCCGATACGCAGTATTTT.

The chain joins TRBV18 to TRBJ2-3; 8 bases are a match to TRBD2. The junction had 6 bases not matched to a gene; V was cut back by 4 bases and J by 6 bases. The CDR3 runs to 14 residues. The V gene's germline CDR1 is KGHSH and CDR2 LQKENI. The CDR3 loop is CASSRSGALDTQYF. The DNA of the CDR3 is TGTGCCAGCTCACGTAGCGGGGCCCTCGATACGCAGTATTTT.

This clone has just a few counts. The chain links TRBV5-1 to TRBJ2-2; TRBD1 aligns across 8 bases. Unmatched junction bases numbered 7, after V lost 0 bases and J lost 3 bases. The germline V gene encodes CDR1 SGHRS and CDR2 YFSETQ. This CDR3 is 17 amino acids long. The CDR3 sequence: CASSLGPQGADTGELFF. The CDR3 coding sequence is TGCGCCAGCAGCTTGGGTCCCCAGGGGGCGGACACCGGGGAGCTGTTTTTT.

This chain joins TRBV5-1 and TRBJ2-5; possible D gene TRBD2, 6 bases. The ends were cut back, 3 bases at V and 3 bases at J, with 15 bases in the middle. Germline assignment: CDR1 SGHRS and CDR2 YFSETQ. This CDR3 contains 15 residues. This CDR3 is CASSSRTWGEETQYF. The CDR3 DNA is TGCGCCAGCAGCTCGAGGACATGGGGGGAAGAGACCCAGTACTTC.

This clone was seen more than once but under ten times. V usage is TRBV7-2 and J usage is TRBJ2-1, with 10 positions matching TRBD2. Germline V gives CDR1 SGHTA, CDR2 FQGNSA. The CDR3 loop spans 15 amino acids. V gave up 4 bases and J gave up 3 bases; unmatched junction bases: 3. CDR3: CASSYTSGDYNEQFF. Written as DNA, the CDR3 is TGTGCCAGCAGCTACACTAGCGGGGACTACAATGAGCAGTTCTTC.

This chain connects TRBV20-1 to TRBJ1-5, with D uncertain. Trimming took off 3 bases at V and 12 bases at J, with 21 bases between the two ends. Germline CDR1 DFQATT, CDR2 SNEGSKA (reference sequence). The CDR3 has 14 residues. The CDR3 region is CSASSPASGRDQHF. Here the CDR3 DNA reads TGCAGTGCTAGTTCCCCCGCCTCGGGCCGGGACCAGCATTTT.

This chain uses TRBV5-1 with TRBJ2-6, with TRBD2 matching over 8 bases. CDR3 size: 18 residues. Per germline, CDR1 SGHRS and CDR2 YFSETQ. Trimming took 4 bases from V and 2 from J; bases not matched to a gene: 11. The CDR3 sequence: CASSDFPGLVPGANVLTF. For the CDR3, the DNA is TGCGCCAGCAGCGACTTTCCGGGACTAGTACCTGGGGCCAACGTCCTGACTTTC.

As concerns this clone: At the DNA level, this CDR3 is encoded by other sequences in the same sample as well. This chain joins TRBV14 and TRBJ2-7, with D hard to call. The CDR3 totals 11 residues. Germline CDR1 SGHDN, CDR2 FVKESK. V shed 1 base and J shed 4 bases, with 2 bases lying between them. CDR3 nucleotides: TGTGCCAGCAGCCAAGCTTACGAGCAGTACTTC. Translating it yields CASSQAYEQYF.

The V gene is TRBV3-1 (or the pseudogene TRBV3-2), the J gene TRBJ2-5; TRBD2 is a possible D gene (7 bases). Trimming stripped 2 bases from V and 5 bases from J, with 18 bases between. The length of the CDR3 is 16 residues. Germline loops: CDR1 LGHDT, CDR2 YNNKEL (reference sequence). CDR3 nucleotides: TGTGCCAGCAGCCAAACCGCCGAGGGGGGGCGGGAGACCCAGTACTTC. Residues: CASSQTAEGGRETQYF.

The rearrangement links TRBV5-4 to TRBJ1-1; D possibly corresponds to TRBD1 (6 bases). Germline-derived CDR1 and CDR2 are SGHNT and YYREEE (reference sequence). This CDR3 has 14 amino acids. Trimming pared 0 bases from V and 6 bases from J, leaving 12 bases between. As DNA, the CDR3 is TGTGCCAGCAGCTTGGATCTCCAGGGGTCTGAAGCTTTCTTT. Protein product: CASSLDLQGSEAFF.

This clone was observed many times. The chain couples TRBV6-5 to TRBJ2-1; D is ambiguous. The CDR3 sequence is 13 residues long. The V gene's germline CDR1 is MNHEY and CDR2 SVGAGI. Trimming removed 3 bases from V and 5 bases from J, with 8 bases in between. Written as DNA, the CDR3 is TGTGCCAGCAGTTATCTAGACGACAATGAGCAGTTCTTC. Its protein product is CASSYLDDNEQFF.

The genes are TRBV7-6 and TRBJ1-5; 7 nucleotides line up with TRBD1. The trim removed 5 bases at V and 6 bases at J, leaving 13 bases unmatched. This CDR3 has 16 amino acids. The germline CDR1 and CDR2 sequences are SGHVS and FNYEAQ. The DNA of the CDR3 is TGTGCCAGCAGCACAGGGACAGTGGGCTATCTTCAGCCCCAGCATTTT. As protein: CASSTGTVGYLQPQHF.

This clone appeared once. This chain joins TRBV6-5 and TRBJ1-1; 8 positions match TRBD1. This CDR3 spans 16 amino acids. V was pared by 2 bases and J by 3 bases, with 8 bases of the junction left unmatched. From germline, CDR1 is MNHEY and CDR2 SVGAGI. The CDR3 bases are TGTGCCAGCAGTTACCGGTCAGGGGGCGTATACACTGAAGCTTTCTTT. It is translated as CASSYRSGGVYTEAFF.

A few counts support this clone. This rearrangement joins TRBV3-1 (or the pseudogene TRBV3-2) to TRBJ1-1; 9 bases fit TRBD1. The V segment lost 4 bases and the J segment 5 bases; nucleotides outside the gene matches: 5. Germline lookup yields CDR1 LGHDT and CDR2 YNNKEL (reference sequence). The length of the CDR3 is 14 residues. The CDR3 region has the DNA TGTGCCAGCAGCCCGGGACAGGGTAGGACTGAAGCTTTCTTT. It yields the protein CASSPGQGRTEAFF.

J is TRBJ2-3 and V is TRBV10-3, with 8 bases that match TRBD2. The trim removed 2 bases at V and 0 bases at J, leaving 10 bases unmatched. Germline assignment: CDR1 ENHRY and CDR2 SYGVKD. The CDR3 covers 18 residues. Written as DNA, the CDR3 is TGTGCCATCAGTGAGACCGAGCGGGGGACCAGAAGCACAGATACGCAGTATTTT. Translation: CAISETERGTRSTDTQYF.

CDR3: CASSQGLNQPQHF. In DNA form, the CDR3 reads TGTGCCAGCAGCCAGGGGCTTAATCAGCCCCAGCATTTT. The chain uses TRBV5-6 and TRBJ1-5, with D maybe TRBD1 (6 bases). V lost 4 bases and J 4 bases, leaving 9 bases between the germline ends. From germline, CDR1 is SGHDT and CDR2 YYEEEE. The CDR3 totals 13 residues.

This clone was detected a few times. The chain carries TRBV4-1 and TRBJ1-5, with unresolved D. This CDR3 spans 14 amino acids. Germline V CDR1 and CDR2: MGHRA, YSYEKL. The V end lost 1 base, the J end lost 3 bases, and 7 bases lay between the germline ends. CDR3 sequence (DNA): TGCGCCAGCAGCCAAGGGGCAGACAATCAGCCCCAGCATTTT. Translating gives CASSQGADNQPQHF.

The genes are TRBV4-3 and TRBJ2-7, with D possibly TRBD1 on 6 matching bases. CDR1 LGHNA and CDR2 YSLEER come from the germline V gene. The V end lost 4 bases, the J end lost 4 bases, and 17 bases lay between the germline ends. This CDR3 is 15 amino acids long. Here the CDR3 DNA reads TGCGCCAGCAGCCCAGCACATTTACAGGGATACGAGCAGTACTTC. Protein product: CASSPAHLQGYEQYF.